The rows below give T cell receptor beta chains drawn from one sample of a study of cytomegalovirus exposure and HLA in healthy donors. TCRdb's table, derived via immunoSEQ multiplex PCR, lists solely in-frame clones and lacks some. The sample yields 75,000 to 90,000 clones, 78% seen once. The sample comprised PBMCs. The receptors originated from a male donor in good health and CMV-seropositive. CDR3s include the opening cysteine and the closing phenylalanine or tryptophan. A D gene is named only where the DNA matches it firmly. Clone size is shown for a subset of rows, as once, few, many or a class of expanded clone.

v_gene	d_gene	abundance	j_gene	CDR3nt	CDR3aa
TRBV28	-	-	TRBJ2-3	TGTGCCAGCAGTTTATCCGTAGGCACAGATACGCAGTATTTT	CASSLSVGTDTQYF
TRBV5-1	-	-	TRBJ2-3	TGCGCCCGCGCTACGCGAGGGTCCACAGATACGCAGTATTTT	CARATRGSTDTQYF
TRBV19	-	few	TRBJ1-5	TGTGCCAGTAGTATCCTCGAGACAGGACAGCCCCAGCATTTT	CASSILETGQPQHF
TRBV7-2	TRBD1	-	TRBJ2-7	TGTGCCAGCAGCTTGTGGCGACAGGGGGCGAAAGGCGAGCAGTACTTC	CASSLWRQGAKGEQYF
TRBV19	TRBD2	-	TRBJ2-1	TGTGCCAGTAGTCCATATTCGACTAGCGGGGGCCCTGAGCAGTTCTTC	CASSPYSTSGGPEQFF
TRBV6-5	-	-	TRBJ1-1	TGTGCCAGCAGTTACTCGATCGCAGGCGAAGCTTTCTTT	CASSYSIAGEAFF
TRBV6-6	-	-	TRBJ1-5	TGTGCCAGCCGGGGTAGGGAGGGCAATCAGCCCCAGCATTTT	CASRGREGNQPQHF
TRBV29-1	TRBD1	once	TRBJ1-2	TGCAGCGTAGACCTCGACAGGGGGCCGATTGGCTACACCTTC	CSVDLDRGPIGYTF
TRBV4-3	TRBD1	few	TRBJ1-4	TGCGCCAGCAGCCAACAACAGGGGGCGCGAGAAAAACTGTTTTTT	CASSQQQGAREKLFF
TRBV6-5	TRBD2	-	TRBJ2-1	TGTGCCAGCAGGACTAGCGCGTACAATGAGCAGTTCTTC	CASRTSAYNEQFF
TRBV19	TRBD1	-	TRBJ1-2	TGTGCCAGTATGGGGGCAGGGGGCCGGGACTATGGCTACACCTTC	CASMGAGGRDYGYTF
TRBV7-7	-	-	TRBJ2-1	TGTGCCAGCAGCTTATCCCAGGGAACCGATGAGCAGTTCTTC	CASSLSQGTDEQFF
TRBV7-2	-	-	TRBJ1-5	TGTGCCAGCAGCACCCGGGGGGGCGGTCAGCCCCAGCATTTT	CASSTRGGGQPQHF
TRBV2	-	once	TRBJ1-2	TGTGCCAGCAGTCAGGGCTATGGCTACACCTTC	CASSQGYGYTF
TRBV7-2	-	once	TRBJ2-5	TGTGCCAGCAGCCTAGACAGGACGCGAGAGACCCAGTACTTC	CASSLDRTRETQYF
TRBV11-2	TRBD1	-	TRBJ1-1	TGTGCCAGCAGCATTTACGACAGGGGCTGGACTGAAGCTTTCTTT	CASSIYDRGWTEAFF
TRBV9	-	-	TRBJ1-4	TGTGCCAGCAGCCCCCGCCCTTACATTGCAACTAATGAAAAACTGTTTTTT	CASSPRPYIATNEKLFF
TRBV6-6	TRBD1	-	TRBJ1-3	TGTGCCAGCAGTTACTCCACAGGGGTCGGAGAAAACACCATATATTTT	CASSYSTGVGENTIYF
TRBV4-2	TRBD1	-	TRBJ1-4	TGTGCCAGCAGCCAAGATGGACAGGGACGAGAAAAACTGTTTTTT	CASSQDGQGREKLFF
TRBV2	-	-	TRBJ1-1	TGTGCCAGCAGTGGGCAGGGGAACACTGAAGCTTTCTTT	CASSGQGNTEAFF
TRBV7-8	TRBD2	-	TRBJ2-1	TGTGCCAGCAGCTTCGGACTAGCTCGTTACAATGAGCAGTTCTTC	CASSFGLARYNEQFF
TRBV19	-	-	TRBJ1-5	TGTGCCAGTAGTATCACATCGGGGCCCCAGCATTTT	CASSITSGPQHF
TRBV29-1	-	-	TRBJ1-1	TGCAGCGTTACAGACAGGACCTTCAACACTGAAGCTTTCTTT	CSVTDRTFNTEAFF
TRBV6-6	TRBD2	-	TRBJ2-7	TGTGCCAGCAGGAACCCCGGGACTAGGGTGTCCTACGAGCAGTACTTC	CASRNPGTRVSYEQYF
TRBV11-2	-	once	TRBJ1-2	TGTGCCAGCAGCCGGTTAACAGGGCCCACCTATGGCTACACCTTC	CASSRLTGPTYGYTF
TRBV28	-	-	TRBJ2-7	TGTGCCAGCAGCCAATCAAGTTCGGGACAAACGGGCGGGTACTTC	CASSQSSSGQTGGYF
TRBV7-2	-	-	TRBJ2-7	TGTGCCAGCAGCCAGACTCGAGAGCAGTACTTC	CASSQTREQYF
TRBV29-1	TRBD1	-	TRBJ2-3	TGCAGCGTTGCGGCGACAGGGGTGAGCACAGATACGCAGTATTTT	CSVAATGVSTDTQYF
TRBV7-2	TRBD1	-	TRBJ1-4	TGTGCCAGCAGCTTAGGGGGGTACGCGACAGGGGGAAAACTGTTTTTT	CASSLGGYATGGKLFF
TRBV6-1	-	few	TRBJ1-1	TGTGCCAGCAGCAACCCAGGGAACTTGAACACTGAAGCTTTCTTT	CASSNPGNLNTEAFF
TRBV2	-	-	TRBJ2-3	TGTGCCAGCAGTTGGGGCGGCGTTGATACGCAGTATTTT	CASSWGGVDTQYF
TRBV7-7	TRBD1	-	TRBJ2-5	TGTGCCAGCAGCTTAATGCAGGGGGCTGGAGAGACCCAGTACTTC	CASSLMQGAGETQYF
TRBV6-6	-	-	TRBJ1-1	TGTGCCAGCATCGCACAGGGTATGAACACTGAAGCTTTCTTT	CASIAQGMNTEAFF
TRBV7-2	-	-	TRBJ2-7	TGTGCCAGCAGCCACACAGGGTCCGAGCAGTACTTC	CASSHTGSEQYF
TRBV28	-	few	TRBJ2-3	TGTGCCAGCAGTTCCCCTTGGAGAGGTAGGACAGATACGCAGTATTTT	CASSSPWRGRTDTQYF
TRBV5-1	TRBD1	-	TRBJ1-2	TGCGCCAGCAGCTTACAGGGGGGCCCCAACTATGGCTACACCTTC	CASSLQGGPNYGYTF
TRBV27	TRBD1	-	TRBJ1-6	TGTGCCAGGACCGGGACAGCGGATTCACCCCTCCACTTT	CARTGTADSPLHF
TRBV30	TRBD2	few	TRBJ2-1	TGTGCCTGGAGAGGACTAGCGGGAGAGGGTGGGTCCTACAATGAGCAGTTCTTC	CAWRGLAGEGGSYNEQFF
TRBV6-5	-	-	TRBJ2-7	TGTGCCAGCAGAAGGGACTTTGAGCCCCCCTACGAGCAGTACTTC	CASRRDFEPPYEQYF
TRBV7-2	-	-	TRBJ1-5	TGTGCCAGCAGCTTAGCAGCAACTAGCAATCAGCCCCAGCATTTT	CASSLAATSNQPQHF
TRBV25-1	TRBD1	-	TRBJ1-3	TGTGCCAGCAGTGAATGGGACAGGGAAGGCGGAAACACCATATATTTT	CASSEWDREGGNTIYF
TRBV6-5	TRBD2	-	TRBJ2-5	TGTGCCAGCACCCGGACTAGCGGGCAAGAGACCCAGTACTTC	CASTRTSGQETQYF
TRBV13	-	-	TRBJ1-2	TGTGCCAGCAGCTCGACAGGTTTGGATGGCTACACCTTC	CASSSTGLDGYTF
TRBV11-3	-	once	TRBJ1-1	TGTGCCAGCAGCCCAGGGGCGGCCGCATCAAACAAAGCTTTCTTT	CASSPGAAASNKAFF
TRBV11-2	-	-	TRBJ1-2	TGTGCCAGCAGCTTAGAGGGTGGGGGACTGTATGGCTACACCTTC	CASSLEGGGLYGYTF
TRBV9	-	-	TRBJ1-4	TGTGCCAGCAGCGCGGGTTTAAGGTCCAATGAAAAACTGTTTTTT	CASSAGLRSNEKLFF
TRBV4-2	-	few	TRBJ2-7	TGTGCCAGCAGCCAAGACAGGCACCCCTCCTACGAGCAGTACTTC	CASSQDRHPSYEQYF
TRBV11-2	-	-	TRBJ1-1	TGTGCCACTAGGGGCATCCAGAACACTGAAGCTTTCTTT	CATRGIQNTEAFF
TRBV28	TRBD1	-	TRBJ1-4	TGTGCCAGCAGACCGGGACAGTCTAATGAAAAACTGTTTTTT	CASRPGQSNEKLFF
TRBV6-6	-	-	TRBJ2-3	TGTGCCAGCAGCCTTGTGGTGTTAGCGATCGCAGATACGCAGTATTTT	CASSLVVLAIADTQYF
TRBV30	-	-	TRBJ2-7	TGTGCCTGGAGTGGGGGCGCCAGCTCCTACGAGCAGTACTTC	CAWSGGASSYEQYF
TRBV9	-	-	TRBJ2-3	TGTGCCAGCAGCCCGAGCCTTTTAGCTTTCGCAGATACGCAGTATTTT	CASSPSLLAFADTQYF